One and the same sample provided the 31 T cell receptor beta chains below, sequenced in a study of blood T cell repertoires in COVID-19. Sequencing used immunoSEQ multiplex PCR; TCRdb keeps in-frame clones, though not all of them. This table has 88,000 or so clones, around 75% appearing once. The specimen was peripheral blood. These TCRs come from a human donor in a cohort sampled during active COVID-19.

The chain is built from TRBV7-3 and TRBJ2-3; perhaps TRBD2 as D (6 bases). CDR1 is SGHTA, CDR2 FQGTGA, per germline. With 2 bases removed from V and 6 bases from J, the gap between germline ends came to 12 bases. This CDR3 is 14 amino acids long. The CDR3 sequence is CASSLSGTYDTQYF. For the CDR3, the DNA is TGTGCCAGCAGCTTATCCGGGACTTACGATACGCAGTATTTT. Full variable domain (outside the CDR3, taken from reference TRBV7-3 and TRBJ2-3): GAGVSQTPSNKVTEKGKYVELRCDPISGHTALYWYRQSLGQGPEFLIYFQGTGAADDSGLPNDRFFAVRPEGSVSTLKIQRTERGDSAVYLCASSLSGTYDTQYFGPGTRLTVL.

The chain links TRBV11-1 to TRBJ1-2, with 11 positions matching TRBD1. Germline V lookup: CDR1 SGHAT, CDR2 FQDESV (reference sequence). The V segment lost 5 bases and the J segment 6 bases; nucleotides outside the gene matches: 5. CDR3 size: 14 residues. CDR3 loop: CASSRDRGMDGYTF. CDR3 nucleotides: TGTGCCAGCAGCCGGGACAGGGGGATGGATGGCTACACCTTC.

The chain combines TRBV5-6 with TRBJ2-7; D remains unclear. CDR3 length equals 14 residues. Trimming cost V 5 bases and J 2 bases, with 14 bases left between them. CDR1 is SGHDT, CDR2 YYEEEE, per germline. The CDR3 loop reads CASSFGYATYEQYF. The CDR3 DNA is TGTGCCAGCAGTTTTGGTTACGCGACCTACGAGCAGTACTTC. Full variable domain (rest looked up from reference TRBV5-6 and TRBJ2-7): DAGVTQSPTHLIKTRGQQVTLRCSPKSGHDTVSWYQQALGQGPQFIFQYYEEEERQRGNFPDRFSGHQFPNYSSELNVNALLLGDSALYLCASSFGYATYEQYFGPGTRLTVT.

The V gene is TRBV6-6, the J gene TRBJ1-1, with D unclear. In germline, CDR1 is MNHNY, CDR2 SVGAGI (reference sequence). CDR3 length: 12 amino acids. The germline V and J ends were trimmed by 2 bases and 11 bases, with 12 bases remaining between them. CDR3 residues: CASSYGGSTAFF. CDR3 nucleotides: TGTGCCAGCAGTTACGGTGGGTCGACTGCTTTCTTT.

The chain links TRBV5-1 to TRBJ2-3; 9 bases map to TRBD1. V lost 3 bases to trimming and J lost 2 bases; unmatched junction nucleotides: 7. In germline, CDR1 is SGHRS, CDR2 YFSETQ. The CDR3 contains 16 residues. The CDR3 here is CASSSSGQGNTDTQYF. In nucleotides, the CDR3 is TGCGCCAGCAGCTCGTCCGGACAGGGGAACACAGATACGCAGTATTTT.

CDR3 in DNA: TGTGCCAGCAGCGAAGGACTAGCGGATTACAATGAGCAGTTCTTC. The encoded protein is CASSEGLADYNEQFF. The chain combines TRBV9 with TRBJ2-1; 10 positions match TRBD2. Germline CDR1 reads SGDLS; CDR2 reads YYNGEE. The CDR3 sequence is 15 residues long. J gave up 4 bases and V 3 bases, and 4 bases lay outside the gene matches.

The chain links TRBV28 to TRBJ1-5, with D possibly being TRBD1 (6 bases). The V end was cut by 0 bases, the J end by 3 bases, with 12 bases between. The germline CDR1 and CDR2 sequences are MDHEN and SYDVKM. The CDR3 is made up of 16 amino acids. The CDR3 DNA is TGTGCCAGCAGTTTATGGGAGGACAGACTCAATCAGCCCCAGCATTTT. The encoded protein is CASSLWEDRLNQPQHF. Combining the CDR3 with reference TRBV28 and TRBJ1-5 gives the whole variable domain DVKVTQSSRYLVKRTGEKVFLECVQDMDHENMFWYRQDPGLGLRLIYFSYDVKMKEKGDIPEGYSVSREKKERFSLILESASTNQTSMYLCASSLWEDRLNQPQHFGDGTRLSIL.

This clone was picked up a small number of times. The V gene is TRBV11-1, the J gene TRBJ2-7, with 8 bases that match TRBD2. This CDR3 is 16 amino acids long. The V gene's germline CDR1 is SGHAT and CDR2 FQDESV (reference sequence). Trimming at V came to 1 base and at J to 2 bases, leaving 7 bases not matched to a gene. The CDR3 loop is CASSLELAEPPYEQYF. The CDR3 DNA follows: TGTGCCAGCAGCTTAGAACTAGCGGAGCCGCCCTACGAGCAGTACTTC.

In its sample, this clone was seen once. The chain joins TRBV27 to TRBJ1-5, with unresolved D. CDR1 MNHEY and CDR2 SMNVEV come from the germline V gene (reference sequence). This CDR3 spans 14 amino acids. V was cut by 5 bases and J by 4 bases, with 12 bases left in between. The CDR3, as DNA: TGTGCCAGCAGTCCAAACAGTATAAATCAGCCCCAGCATTTT. Amino acid sequence: CASSPNSINQPQHF.

The genes are TRBV18 and TRBJ1-1; TRBD1 is a possible D gene (6 bases). Trimming cost V 3 bases and J 5 bases, with 16 bases left between them. CDR3 length: 15 residues. Germline CDR1 reads KGHSH; CDR2 reads LQKENI. The CDR3 reads CASSPGRGIETEAFF. The DNA of the CDR3 is TGTGCCAGCTCACCCGGCAGGGGTATTGAGACTGAAGCTTTCTTT.

The rearrangement joins TRBV7-9 to TRBJ2-1; 9 bases line up with TRBD1. V lost 3 bases, J lost 6 bases, and 6 bases stayed unmatched. Germline loops: CDR1 SEHNR, CDR2 FQNEAQ (reference sequence). This CDR3 contains 15 residues. The CDR3 is CASSFGDRAPNEQFF. CDR3 coding DNA: TGTGCCAGCAGCTTCGGGGACAGGGCTCCCAATGAGCAGTTCTTC.

The V and J genes are TRBV28 and TRBJ2-7; 8 bases agree with TRBD2. CDR1 MDHEN and CDR2 SYDVKM come from the germline V gene. V was clipped by 2 bases and J by 3 bases; unmatched bases: 3. The CDR3 runs 14 residues. DNA for the CDR3: TGTGCCAGCAGTTTAGTAGCGGGGAACTACGAGCAGTACTTC. This encodes CASSLVAGNYEQYF.

The rearrangement uses TRBV19 and TRBJ2-4; TRBD2 matches 7 bases. After removal of 1 base from V and 3 bases from J, the junction contained 12 bases not matched to a gene. Germline V gene data show CDR1 as LNHDA and CDR2 as SQIVND (reference sequence). The CDR3 is 18 residues long. CDR3 protein: CASSIGSGWEGSKNIQYF. As DNA, the CDR3 is TGTGCCAGTAGTATAGGATCGGGTTGGGAGGGGAGCAAAAACATTCAGTACTTC.

The CDR3 reads CSARTLRSEETQYF. The CDR3 coding sequence is TGCAGCGCTCGGACTCTAAGGAGTGAAGAGACCCAGTACTTC. V gene TRBV29-1 combines with J gene TRBJ2-5; tentative D call: TRBD2 (5 bases). From germline, CDR1 is SQVTM and CDR2 ANQGSEA. V was cut by 7 bases and J by 3 bases, with 18 bases left in between. This CDR3 contains 14 residues.

This clone came up a few times. This sequence joins TRBV10-3 and TRBJ1-2; D ambiguous. The CDR3 contains 13 residues. Per germline, CDR1 ENHRY and CDR2 SYGVKD. V lost 3 bases, J lost 4 bases, and 9 bases lay in between. The CDR3 bases are TGTGCCATCAGTGACCCCCCGGGCTATGGCTACACCTTC. Amino acid sequence: CAISDPPGYGYTF.

This clone was detected only once. The chain uses TRBV2 and TRBJ2-2; a possible D gene is TRBD2 (5 bases). The germline V gene has CDR1 SNHLY and CDR2 FYNNEI. The CDR3 totals 14 residues. Trimming left V 7 bases short and J 6 bases short, with 15 bases between. CDR3 coding DNA: TGTGCCAGCAAGAGGGATACACCCTCCGGGGAGCTGTTTTTT. Its translation is CASKRDTPSGELFF.

The chain is built from TRBV27 and TRBJ2-1, with D uncertain. There are 12 residues in the CDR3. Trimming pared 8 bases from V and 1 base from J, leaving 6 bases between. Germline assignment: CDR1 MNHEY and CDR2 SMNVEV (reference sequence). The CDR3 DNA reads as TGTGCCAGCCGAGGATCCTACAATGAGCAGTTCTTC. Its translation is CASRGSYNEQFF.

This sequence joins TRBV27 and TRBJ1-1; no reliable D call. From germline, CDR1 is MNHEY and CDR2 SMNVEV (reference sequence). Trimming stripped 4 bases from V and 1 base from J, with 7 bases between. This CDR3 comprises 13 residues. DNA of the CDR3: TGTGCCAGCAGTTCTGAGTGGAACACTGAAGCTTTCTTT. This sequence encodes CASSSEWNTEAFF.

V usage is TRBV2 and J usage is TRBJ2-5; TRBD1 matches at 8 bases. CDR1 SNHLY and CDR2 FYNNEI come from the germline V gene. The CDR3 covers 13 residues. V dropped 10 bases and J dropped 5; count of bases not matched to a gene: 9. The CDR3 DNA is TGTGCCACCGGGACAGGCCTCCAGGAGACCCAGTACTTC. Protein: CATGTGLQETQYF.

This clone was observed a few times. This rearrangement joins TRBV7-8 to TRBJ1-2, with no clear D. CDR3 length: 14 amino acids. Between the trimmed V and J ends, which lost 5 bases and 3 bases, there was a span of 13 bases. Germline CDR1 reads SGHVS; CDR2 reads FQNEAQ. The CDR3 spells CASSPINEDYGYTF. As DNA, the CDR3 is TGTGCCAGCAGCCCAATCAACGAGGACTATGGCTACACCTTC.

The rearrangement uses TRBV5-1 and TRBJ2-1; 7 nucleotides line up with TRBD2. Per germline, CDR1 SGHRS and CDR2 YFSETQ. There are 15 residues in the CDR3. Germline trimming cut 2 bases from V and 5 bases from J; bases unmatched to any gene: 7. This CDR3 is CASSFAPSGNNEQFF. The CDR3 coding sequence is TGCGCCAGCAGCTTCGCGCCTAGCGGAAACAATGAGCAGTTCTTC.

This clone was recorded once. In DNA, the CDR3 is TGTGCCAGTAGAAACGAGAAGGGGTTCTCGACCTACACCTTC. Protein: CASRNEKGFSTYTF. The chain joins TRBV19 to TRBJ1-2; possible D gene TRBD1, 5 bases. The CDR3 runs to 14 residues. Germline assignment: CDR1 LNHDA and CDR2 SQIVND (reference sequence). The ends were cut back, 6 bases at V and 10 bases at J, with 21 bases in the middle.

The J gene is TRBJ2-5, the V gene TRBV19; a weak D match, TRBD1 (5 bases). Per the germline V gene, CDR1 is LNHDA and CDR2 is SQIVND (reference sequence). The ends were cut back, 3 bases at V and 2 bases at J, with 13 bases in the middle. This CDR3 region has 15 residues. The CDR3 DNA is TGTGCCAGTAGTATCGGTGGGGCACCGCAAGAGACCCAGTACTTC. This encodes CASSIGGAPQETQYF.

V and J are TRBV5-1 and TRBJ2-1; TRBD2 might be the D (6 bases). Germline V lookup: CDR1 SGHRS, CDR2 YFSETQ. The CDR3 has 12 amino acids. Trimming took off 2 bases at V and 6 bases at J, with 6 bases between the two ends. The CDR3 region has the DNA TGCGCCAGCAGCTTACTAGCCAATGAGCAGTTCTTC. This codes for CASSLLANEQFF.

The rearrangement joins TRBV19 to TRBJ1-2, with D perhaps TRBD1 (5 bases). CDR1 is LNHDA and CDR2 is SQIVND in the germline V gene (reference sequence). Trimming stripped 6 bases from V and 6 bases from J, with 20 bases between. The CDR3 is made up of 15 amino acids. Written as DNA, the CDR3 is TGTGCCAGTAGCCCTCAAAGGGAGGACATCCATGGCTACACCTTC. This translates into CASSPQREDIHGYTF. Filled out from reference TRBV19 and TRBJ1-2, the complete variable domain reads DGGITQSPKYLFRKEGQNVTLSCEQNLNHDAMYWYRQDPGQGLRLIYYSQIVNDFQKGDIAEGYSVSREKKESFPLTVTSAQKNPTAFYLCASSPQREDIHGYTFGSGTRLTVV.

This clone was seen once. The rearrangement links TRBV9 to TRBJ1-6; the D gene is possibly TRBD1 (5 bases). V was shortened by 3 bases and J by 4 bases, with 11 bases between the two germline ends. The CDR3 length is 15 residues. Germline V gives CDR1 SGDLS, CDR2 YYNGEE. In DNA, the CDR3 is TGTGCCAGCAGCGGAAGACCAGGGTATAATTCACCCCTCCACTTT. Translating it yields CASSGRPGYNSPLHF.

The sample holds a few counts of this clone. The CDR3 region is CASSPLGAASYGYTF. CDR3 bases: TGTGCCAGCAGCCCCCTGGGGGCCGCGTCTTATGGCTACACCTTC. The chain combines TRBV27 with TRBJ1-2; weak D call: TRBD1 (6 bases). The V gene's germline CDR1 is MNHEY and CDR2 SMNVEV (reference sequence). The V and J ends lost 6 bases and 5 bases respectively, with 19 bases between them. The CDR3 spans 15 residues.

The chain recombines TRBV2 with TRBJ2-3, with D perhaps TRBD2 (6 bases). The CDR3 totals 14 residues. Trimming removed 8 bases at V and 2 bases at J, with 14 bases between. Germline V gives CDR1 SNHLY, CDR2 FYNNEI. The CDR3 is CASEVVAVTDTQYF. CDR3 DNA: TGTGCCAGCGAGGTGGTAGCGGTCACAGATACGCAGTATTTT. Looking up the rest from reference TRBV2 and TRBJ2-3 gives the full variable domain: EPEVTQTPSHQVTQMGQEVILRCVPISNHLYFYWYRQILGQKVEFLVSFYNNEISEKSEIFDDQFSVERPDGSNFTLKIRSTKLEDSAMYFCASEVVAVTDTQYFGPGTRLTVL.

The V call is TRBV14, the J call TRBJ2-5; 11 positions agree with TRBD2. The CDR3 length is 16 residues. Germline trimming cut 0 bases from V and 5 bases from J; bases unmatched to any gene: 5. In germline, CDR1 is SGHDN, CDR2 FVKESK. CDR3 region: CASSQELAGVLETQYF. The DNA for the CDR3 is TGTGCCAGCAGCCAAGAACTAGCGGGAGTGTTGGAGACCCAGTACTTC. The full variable domain, its missing parts supplied by reference TRBV14 and TRBJ2-5, is EAGVTQFPSHSVIEKGQTVTLRCDPISGHDNLYWYRRVMGKEIKFLLHFVKESKQDESGMPNNRFLAERTGGTYSTLKVQPAELEDSGVYFCASSQELAGVLETQYFGPGTRLLVL.

This chain links TRBV6-1 with TRBJ1-1, with 8 bases identical to TRBD1. V was clipped by 3 bases and J by 1 base; unmatched bases: 13. Looked up from germline, CDR1 is MNHNS and CDR2 is SASEGT. This CDR3 has 18 amino acids. In DNA form, the CDR3 reads TGTGCCAGCAGTGATGTTTCCGGCAGGGGGCTCGGGAACACTGAAGCTTTCTTT. It translates to CASSDVSGRGLGNTEAFF.

V and J are TRBV5-1 and TRBJ2-3, with 8 nucleotides matching TRBD1. V trimming: 0 bases; J trimming: 1 base; junction bases outside the gene matches: 7. The length of the CDR3 is 17 residues. Germline CDR1 is SGHRS and CDR2 is YFSETQ. CDR3 region: CASSLDRGTGGTDTQYF. The CDR3 region has the DNA TGCGCCAGCAGCTTGGACAGGGGGACGGGGGGCACAGATACGCAGTATTTT.